Below are 5 T cell receptor beta chains sequenced from a single sample in a study of T cells in Graves' hyperthyroidism and ophthalmopathy. Researchers amplified the TCR beta CDR3 regions from RNA transcripts. First-round RT-PCR of the TCR CDR3 relied on the HTBI primer set. TCRdb analysed the multiplex PCR reads with MiXCR anew, one entry per CDR3 protein. The table records 600,000 to 900,000 distinct CDR3 sequences, about 17% of them present only once. Material: blood. The receptors derive from a man in his late teens or twenties with Graves' hyperthyroidism.

This clonotype was observed a handful of times. This chain joins TRBV2 and TRBJ1-5, with D perhaps TRBD1 (6 bases). In germline, CDR1 is SNHLY, CDR2 FYNNEI. V gave up 6 bases and J gave up 5 bases, with 14 bases separating them. The CDR3 is made up of 14 amino acids. For the CDR3, the DNA is TGTGCCAGCAGCGAACAGGGAGACTATCAGCCCCAGCATTTT. As protein: CASSEQGDYQPQHF.

Concerning this clonotype: The final CDR3 position lacks the conserved phenylalanine or tryptophan, pointing to a likely read error. The rearrangement uses TRBV5-5 and TRBJ1-5; D uncertain. The CDR3 runs to 16 residues. The germline V gene encodes CDR1 SGHKS and CDR2 YYEKEE (reference sequence). Deletions cut 4 bases from V and 4 bases from J, with 18 bases between. The CDR3 loop is CASSKEGRNLNQPQHS. The CDR3 DNA reads as TGTGCCAGCAGCAAGGAAGGCCGGAACCTTAATCAGCCCCAGCATTCT.

CDR3 DNA: TGTGCCAGCAGTCCAAAGGTAGCGGGAGGCTCCGGGGAGCTGTTTTTT. Its protein is CASSPKVAGGSGELFF. The rearrangement uses TRBV12-3 or TRBV12-4 and TRBJ2-2; 10 bases agree with TRBD2. Trimming took 5 bases from V and 6 from J; bases not matched to a gene: 9. This CDR3 region has 16 residues.

This clonotype has a count of ten or more. The chain carries TRBV2 and TRBJ2-7; 11 nucleotides match TRBD2. The V gene end was trimmed by 8 bases and the J gene end by 3 bases; junction bases not matched to a gene: 9. The CDR3 is 15 amino acids. Germline CDR1 is SNHLY and CDR2 is FYNNEI. The CDR3 coding sequence is TGTGCCAGCCGACTTGAGGGACTAGCGGTCTACGAGCAGTACTTC. Translated: CASRLEGLAVYEQYF.

This clonotype was recorded a few times. The chain recombines TRBV5-1 with TRBJ2-7; 10 bases fit TRBD2. Germline V gene data show CDR1 as SGHRS and CDR2 as YFSETQ. J was trimmed by 6 bases and V by 0 bases; bases with no gene match: 6. This CDR3 is 15 amino acids long. The CDR3 DNA is TGCGCCAGCAGCTTGGTCCTAGCGGGAGCGGCCGAGCAGTACTTC. Amino acids: CASSLVLAGAAEQYF.